This T cell receptor (beta chain) was recorded in a study of T cells in Graves' hyperthyroidism and ophthalmopathy. Amplified TCR beta CDR3 regions derived from RNA transcripts. Primed by the HTBI set, a first-round RT-PCR was run on the TCR CDR3. MiXCR, run by TCRdb on the multiplex PCR reads, gives a single entry per CDR3 protein. The sample has fewer than 500,000 distinct CDR3 sequences; approximately 15% are singletons. Reasons for excluding patients were uncontrolled infection, other autoimmune disease, pregnancy or lactation. This clonotype was recorded a few times. Trimming stripped 6 bases from V and 9 bases from J, with 11 bases between. CDR3 length: 11 amino acids. Germline V gives CDR1 GTSNPN, CDR2 SVGIG (reference sequence).

Sequencing input: blood. This clonotype was obtained from a young man with Graves' ophthalmopathy. The rearrangement joins TRBV30 to TRBJ1-4; D may be TRBD1 (6 bases). The CDR3 DNA reads as TGTGCCTGCCGACAGGACAAAAAACTGTTTTTT. The encoded protein is CACRQDKKLFF.